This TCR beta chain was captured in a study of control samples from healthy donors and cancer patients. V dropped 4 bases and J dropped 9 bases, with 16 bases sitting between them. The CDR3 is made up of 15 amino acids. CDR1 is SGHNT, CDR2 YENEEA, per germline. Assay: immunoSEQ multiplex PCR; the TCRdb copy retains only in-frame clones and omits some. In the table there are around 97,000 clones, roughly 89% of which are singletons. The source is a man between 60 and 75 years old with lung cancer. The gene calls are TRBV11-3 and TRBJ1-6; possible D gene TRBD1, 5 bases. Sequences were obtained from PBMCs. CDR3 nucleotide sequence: TGTGCCAGCAGCTCATATTTAGGGGAAAGTTCACCCCTCCACTTT. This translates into CASSSYLGESSPLHF.